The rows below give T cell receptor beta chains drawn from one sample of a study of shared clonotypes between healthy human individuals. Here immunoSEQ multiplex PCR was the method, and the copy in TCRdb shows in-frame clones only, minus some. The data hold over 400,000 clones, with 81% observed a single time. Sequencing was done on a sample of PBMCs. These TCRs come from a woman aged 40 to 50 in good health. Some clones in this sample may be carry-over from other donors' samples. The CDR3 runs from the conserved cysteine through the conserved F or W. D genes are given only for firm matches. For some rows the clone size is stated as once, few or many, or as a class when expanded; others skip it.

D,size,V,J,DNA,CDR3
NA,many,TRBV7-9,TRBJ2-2,TGTGCCAGCAGCTTGAGGGGTTACACCGGGGAGCTGTTTTTT,CASSLRGYTGELFF
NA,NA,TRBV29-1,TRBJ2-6,TGCAGCGTTGGCGGGGGCGCTGGGGCCAACGTCCTGACTTTC,CSVGGGAGANVLTF
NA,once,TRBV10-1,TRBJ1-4,TGCGCCAGCAGTCCCGGGGGAGCAACTAATGAAAAACTGTTTTTT,CASSPGGATNEKLFF
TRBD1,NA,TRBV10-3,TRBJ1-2,TGTGCCATCAGTGAGGGGGGACAGGGGGAAAACTATGGCTACACCTTC,CAISEGGQGENYGYTF
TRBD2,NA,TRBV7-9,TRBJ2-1,TGTGCCAGCAGCCCCGGACTAGCGGGAGGGCATGAGCAGTTCTTC,CASSPGLAGGHEQFF
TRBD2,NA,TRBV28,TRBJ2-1,TGTGCCAGCAGTTTATTTGTGGGAGCGGGAGGGGGCAATGAGCAGTTCTTC,CASSLFVGAGGGNEQFF
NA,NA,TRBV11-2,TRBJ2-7,TGTGCCAGCGGACGATTAATATCCTACGAGCAGTACTTC,CASGRLISYEQYF
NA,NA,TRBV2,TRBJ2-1,TGTGCCAGCGGGGTGGCGCATCAGGGGCACAATGAGCAGTTCTTC,CASGVAHQGHNEQFF
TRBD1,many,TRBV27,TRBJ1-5,TGTGCCAGCAGTTCCGGACAGGCCAATAGCAATCAGCCCCAGCATTTT,CASSSGQANSNQPQHF
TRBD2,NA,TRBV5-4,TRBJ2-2,TGTGCCAGCAGGCTAGCGGGATCGAACACCGGGGAGCTGTTTTTT,CASRLAGSNTGELFF
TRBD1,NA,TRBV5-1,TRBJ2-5,TGCGCCAGCAGCTTGGGCCCAAGGACAGGGGGAGAGACCCAGTACTTC,CASSLGPRTGGETQYF
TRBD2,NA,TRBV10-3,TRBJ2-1,TGTGCCATCAGTGTTCGAAGCGGGAGCTCCTACAATGAGCAGTTCTTC,CAISVRSGSSYNEQFF
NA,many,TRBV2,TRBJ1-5,TGTGCCAGCAGTGAATCGGGGGGGCTATCGCCCCAGCATTTT,CASSESGGLSPQHF
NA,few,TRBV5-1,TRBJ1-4,TGCGCCAGCAGCTTGGTTGGGTCGGCTAATGAAAAACTGTTTTTT,CASSLVGSANEKLFF
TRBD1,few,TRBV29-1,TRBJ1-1,TGCAGCGTTGAAAACCCCGGGACAGGGGGCACTGAAGCTTTCTTT,CSVENPGTGGTEAFF
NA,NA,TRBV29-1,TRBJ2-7,TGCAGCGTTGTCGTACAGGGAACGCGCGAGCAGTACTTC,CSVVVQGTREQYF
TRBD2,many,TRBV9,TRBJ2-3,TGTGCCAGCAGCAGGTCTAGCGGGGGCACAGATACGCAGTATTTT,CASSRSSGGTDTQYF
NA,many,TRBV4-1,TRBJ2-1,TGCGCCAGCAGCGAGGGCCTTTACAATGAGCAGTTCTTC,CASSEGLYNEQFF
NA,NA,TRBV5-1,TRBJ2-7,TGCGCCAGCAGCTTCACCGGGACACCTAATCGCTACGAGCAGTACTTC,CASSFTGTPNRYEQYF
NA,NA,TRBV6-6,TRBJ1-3,TGTGCCAGCAGCCGCCGGACATCTGGAAACACCATATATTTT,CASSRRTSGNTIYF
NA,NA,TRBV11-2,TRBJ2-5,TGTGCCAGCAGCATCCGGACGGCAAACCAAGAGACCCAGTACTTC,CASSIRTANQETQYF
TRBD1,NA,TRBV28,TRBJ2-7,TGTGCCAGCAGTTTTAGTCAGGGGGCCTACGAGCAGTACTTC,CASSFSQGAYEQYF
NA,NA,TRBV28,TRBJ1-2,TGTGCCAGCAGTCCCACTCGACTCTATGGCTACACCTTC,CASSPTRLYGYTF
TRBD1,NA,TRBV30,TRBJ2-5,TGTGCCTGGAGCCCGACAGGGAAGGGAGAGACCCAGTACTTC,CAWSPTGKGETQYF
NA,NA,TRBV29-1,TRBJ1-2,TGCAGCGTTGGGGCGGGAAACTATGGCTACACCTTC,CSVGAGNYGYTF
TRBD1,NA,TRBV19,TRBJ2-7,TGTGCCAGGAGGACAGGGGTCCACTACGAGCAGTACTTC,CARRTGVHYEQYF
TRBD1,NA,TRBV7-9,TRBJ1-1,TGTGCCAGCAGCTTACAAATGTACAGGGGGTTGAGAACTGAAGCTTTCTTT,CASSLQMYRGLRTEAFF
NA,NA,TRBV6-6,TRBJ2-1,TGTGCCAGCAGCCCACAGGGAGGGGGGAATGAGCAGTTCTTC,CASSPQGGGNEQFF
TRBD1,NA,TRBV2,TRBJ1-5,TGTGCCAGCAGGGATGACAGGGGCAATAGCAATCAGCCCCAGCATTTT,CASRDDRGNSNQPQHF
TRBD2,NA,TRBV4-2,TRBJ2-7,TGTGCCAGCAGCCGGGGTGCGGGGGACTACGAGCAGTACTTC,CASSRGAGDYEQYF
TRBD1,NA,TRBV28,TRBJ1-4,TGTGCCAGCAGACAGGGGAATGAAAAACTGTTTTTT,CASRQGNEKLFF
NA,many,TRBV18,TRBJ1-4,TGTGCCAGCTCACCAGGGTTACAAAATGAAAAACTGTTTTTT,CASSPGLQNEKLFF
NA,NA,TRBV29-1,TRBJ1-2,TGCAGCGTTGACACAGGAGAAGCTAACTATGGCTACACCTTC,CSVDTGEANYGYTF
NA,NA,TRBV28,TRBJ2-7,TGTGCCAGCAGTTCCCCCCGGCTAGCGCCTTTCTACGAGCAGTACTTC,CASSSPRLAPFYEQYF
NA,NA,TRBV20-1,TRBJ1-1,TGCAGTGCTAAAACACGCAGTCAGGGTTTCTTT,CSAKTRSQGFF
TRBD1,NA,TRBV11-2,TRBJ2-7,TGTGCCAGCAGCTTACGAGCAGGGGGAACCTACGAGCAGTACTTC,CASSLRAGGTYEQYF
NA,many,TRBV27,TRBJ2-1,TGTGCCAGCAGTTTATACCCAGAGAGAAACAATGAGCAGTTCTTC,CASSLYPERNNEQFF
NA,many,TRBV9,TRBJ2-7,TGTGCCACTAAGCGACAGGATAGCTCCTACGAGCAGTACTTC,CATKRQDSSYEQYF
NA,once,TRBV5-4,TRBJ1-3,TGTGCCAGCAGCTTTCAGGGGTTGGGCTCTGGAAACACCATATATTTT,CASSFQGLGSGNTIYF
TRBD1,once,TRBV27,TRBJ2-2,TGTGCCAGCAGTTTATTGGGGACAGAGAACACCGGGGAGCTGTTTTTT,CASSLLGTENTGELFF
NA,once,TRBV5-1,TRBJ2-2,TGCGCCAGCAGCGGAGGACTGAACACCGGGGAGCTGTTTTTT,CASSGGLNTGELFF
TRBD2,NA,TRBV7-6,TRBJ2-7,TGTGCCAGCAGCTTAGTCGCAGCGGGGGGGCCGGTCTACGAGCAGTACTTC,CASSLVAAGGPVYEQYF